This T cell receptor beta chain was profiled in a study of radiation and T cells in renal cell carcinoma. Here immunoSEQ multiplex PCR was the method, and the copy in TCRdb shows in-frame clones only, minus some. The table shows approximately 70,000 clones, with 70% to 80% occurring only once. Documented time point: blood 4 weeks post-SBRT, at nephrectomy. Treatment specified: 15 Gy SBRT to primary tumor, nephrectomy 4 weeks later. Germline CDR1 is GTSNPN and CDR2 is SVGIG (reference sequence). The CDR3 loop spans 13 amino acids. The V end lost 5 bases, the J end lost 4 bases, and 12 bases lay between the germline ends.

The source is a man aged 55 to 70 with renal cell carcinoma. The chain uses TRBV30 and TRBJ1-3; D remains unclear. The sample in question was blood, obtained from a patient whose treatment included radiotherapy and nephrectomy. DNA of the CDR3: TGTGCCTGGTCTCCCGGCGGAGGAAACACCATATATTTT. This codes for CAWSPGGGNTIYF.